These T cell receptor beta chains were read from a single sample in a study of cytomegalovirus exposure and HLA in healthy donors. Using immunoSEQ multiplex PCR, the repertoire was profiled, and TCRdb retains in-frame clones only, with some absent. The table lists around 140,000 clones, approximately 70% of them singletons. Material for sequencing was PBMCs. Every receptor here comes from an older woman in good health and CMV-seropositive. Each CDR3 is given with its conserved first and last residue. The D gene is left open where the match is weak. Part of the rows lack a size; the others show once, few, many or a class for expanded clones.

>TRBJ2-5|TRBV7-9|-|few
CASSLISGSRETQYF
TGTGCCAGCAGCTTAATATCAGGGTCCCGGGAGACCCAGTACTTC
>TRBJ2-5|TRBV5-4|TRBD2|-
CASSRGLAGKQETQYF
TGTGCCAGCAGCCGGGGACTAGCGGGTAAACAAGAGACCCAGTACTTC
>TRBJ2-3|TRBV19|TRBD2|-
CASRLAGPTDTQYF
TGTGCCAGCCGACTAGCGGGACCGACAGATACGCAGTATTTT
>TRBJ1-5|TRBV30|-|-
CAWTGQGSPASQPQHF
TGTGCCTGGACAGGTCAGGGCAGCCCAGCCAGTCAGCCCCAGCATTTT
>TRBJ1-1|TRBV5-1|-|-
CASSLRSYLEAFF
TGCGCCAGCAGCTTGCGGTCATACCTTGAAGCTTTCTTT
>TRBJ1-3|TRBV6-5|-|-
CASSPGTRFSNTIYF
TGTGCCAGCAGTCCCGGGACACGGTTTTCGAACACCATATATTTT
>TRBJ1-1|TRBV19|-|-
CASSKAGALNTEAFF
TGTGCCAGTAGTAAGGCAGGGGCACTGAACACTGAAGCTTTCTTT
>TRBJ2-1|TRBV5-4|-|few
CASSRRGSGNEQFF
TGTGCCAGCAGTCGCAGGGGATCGGGTAATGAGCAGTTCTTC
>TRBJ2-5|TRBV5-1|TRBD2|few
CASSRSGGLGETQYF
TGCGCCAGCAGCCGGTCGGGAGGGCTCGGGGAGACCCAGTACTTC
>TRBJ2-7|TRBV27|-|-
CASSLVRVRKNEQYF
TGTGCCAGCAGTTTAGTTCGGGTCCGTAAGAACGAGCAGTACTTC
>TRBJ2-5|TRBV10-3|TRBD1|-
CAISTGEETQYF
TGTGCCATCAGTACAGGGGAAGAGACCCAGTACTTC
>TRBJ1-4|TRBV5-1|-|-
CASSGGDGEKLFF
TGCGCCAGCAGCGGGGGGGACGGTGAAAAACTGTTTTTT